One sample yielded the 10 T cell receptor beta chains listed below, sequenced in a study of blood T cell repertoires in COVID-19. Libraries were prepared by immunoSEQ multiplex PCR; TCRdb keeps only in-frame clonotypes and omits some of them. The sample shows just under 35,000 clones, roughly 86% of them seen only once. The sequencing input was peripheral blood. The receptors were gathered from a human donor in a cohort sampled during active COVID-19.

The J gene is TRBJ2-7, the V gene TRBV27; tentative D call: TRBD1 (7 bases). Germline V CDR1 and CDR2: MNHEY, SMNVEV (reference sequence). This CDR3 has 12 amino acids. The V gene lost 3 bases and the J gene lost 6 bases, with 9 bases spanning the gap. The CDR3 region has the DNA TGTGCCAGCAGTTTCCAGGGGGGCGAGCAGTACTTC. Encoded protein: CASSFQGGEQYF.

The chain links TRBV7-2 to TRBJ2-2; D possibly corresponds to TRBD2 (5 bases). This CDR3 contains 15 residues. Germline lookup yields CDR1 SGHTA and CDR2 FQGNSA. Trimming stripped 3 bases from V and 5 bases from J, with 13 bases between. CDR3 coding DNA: TGTGCCAGCAGCTTGGACTGGCCACAAACCGGGGAGCTGTTTTTT. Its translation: CASSLDWPQTGELFF.

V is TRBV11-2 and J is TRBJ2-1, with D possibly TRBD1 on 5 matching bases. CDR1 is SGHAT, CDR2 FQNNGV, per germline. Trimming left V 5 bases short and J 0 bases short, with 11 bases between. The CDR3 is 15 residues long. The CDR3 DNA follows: TGTGCCAGCAGCGCACAGGTGTTCTCCTACAATGAGCAGTTCTTC. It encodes CASSAQVFSYNEQFF.

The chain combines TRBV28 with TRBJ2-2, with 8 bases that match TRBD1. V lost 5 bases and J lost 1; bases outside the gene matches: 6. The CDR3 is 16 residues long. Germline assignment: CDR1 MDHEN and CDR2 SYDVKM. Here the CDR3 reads CASSPWDRRNTGELFF. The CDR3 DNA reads TGTGCCAGCAGTCCATGGGACAGGAGGAACACCGGGGAGCTGTTTTTT. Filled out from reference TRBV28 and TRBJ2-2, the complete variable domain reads DVKVTQSSRYLVKRTGEKVFLECVQDMDHENMFWYRQDPGLGLRLIYFSYDVKMKEKGDIPEGYSVSREKKERFSLILESASTNQTSMYLCASSPWDRRNTGELFFGEGSRLTVL.

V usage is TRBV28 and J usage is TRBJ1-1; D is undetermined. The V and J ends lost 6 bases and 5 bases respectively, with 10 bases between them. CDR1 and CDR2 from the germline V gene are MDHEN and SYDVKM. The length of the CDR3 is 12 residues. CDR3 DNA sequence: TGTGCCAGCAGCTCCACTAGGACTGAAGCTTTCTTT. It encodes CASSSTRTEAFF.

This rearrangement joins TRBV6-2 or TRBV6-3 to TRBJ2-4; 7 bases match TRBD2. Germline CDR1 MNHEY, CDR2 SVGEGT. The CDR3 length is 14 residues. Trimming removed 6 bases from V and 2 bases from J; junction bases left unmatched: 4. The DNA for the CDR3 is TGTGCCAGCAGCTCTAGCGGATCCAAAAACATTCAGTACTTC. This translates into CASSSSGSKNIQYF.

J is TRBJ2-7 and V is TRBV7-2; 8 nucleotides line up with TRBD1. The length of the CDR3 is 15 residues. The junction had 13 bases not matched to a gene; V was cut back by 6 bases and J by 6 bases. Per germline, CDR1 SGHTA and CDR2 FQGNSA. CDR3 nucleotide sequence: TGTGCCAGCAGTCCTCAGGGGGCCCTGTCGGGCGAGCAGTACTTC. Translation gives CASSPQGALSGEQYF.

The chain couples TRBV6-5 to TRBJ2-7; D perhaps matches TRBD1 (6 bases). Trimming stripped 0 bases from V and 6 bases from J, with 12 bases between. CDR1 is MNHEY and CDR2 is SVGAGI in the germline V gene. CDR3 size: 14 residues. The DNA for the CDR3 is TGTGCCAGCAGTTACTCGCCCAGGGGAAGCGAGCAGTACTTC. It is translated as CASSYSPRGSEQYF.

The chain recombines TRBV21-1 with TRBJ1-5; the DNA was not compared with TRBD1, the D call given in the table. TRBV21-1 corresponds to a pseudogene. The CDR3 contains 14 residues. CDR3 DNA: TGTGCCAGCAGCAAACCGGACAGGGTCCGGCCCCAGCATTTT. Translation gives CASSKPDRVRPQHF.

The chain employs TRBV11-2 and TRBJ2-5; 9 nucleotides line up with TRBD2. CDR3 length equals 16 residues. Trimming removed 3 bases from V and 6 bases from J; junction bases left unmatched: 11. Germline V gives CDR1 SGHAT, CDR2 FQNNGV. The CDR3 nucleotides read TGTGCCAGCAGCTTTCGCGGGGGGGCTAATTCGCAGACCCAGTACTTC. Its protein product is CASSFRGGANSQTQYF.